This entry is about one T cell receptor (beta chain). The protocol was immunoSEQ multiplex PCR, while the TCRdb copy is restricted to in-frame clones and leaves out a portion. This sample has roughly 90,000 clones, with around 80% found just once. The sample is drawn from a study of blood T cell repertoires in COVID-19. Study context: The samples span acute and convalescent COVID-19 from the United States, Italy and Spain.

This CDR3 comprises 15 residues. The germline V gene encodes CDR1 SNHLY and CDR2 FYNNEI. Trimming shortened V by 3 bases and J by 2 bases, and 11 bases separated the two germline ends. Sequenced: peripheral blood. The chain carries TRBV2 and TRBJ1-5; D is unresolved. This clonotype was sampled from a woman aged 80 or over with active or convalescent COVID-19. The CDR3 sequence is CASSDLGRGNQPQHF. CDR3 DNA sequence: TGTGCCAGCAGTGATTTGGGGAGGGGCAATCAGCCCCAGCATTTT.